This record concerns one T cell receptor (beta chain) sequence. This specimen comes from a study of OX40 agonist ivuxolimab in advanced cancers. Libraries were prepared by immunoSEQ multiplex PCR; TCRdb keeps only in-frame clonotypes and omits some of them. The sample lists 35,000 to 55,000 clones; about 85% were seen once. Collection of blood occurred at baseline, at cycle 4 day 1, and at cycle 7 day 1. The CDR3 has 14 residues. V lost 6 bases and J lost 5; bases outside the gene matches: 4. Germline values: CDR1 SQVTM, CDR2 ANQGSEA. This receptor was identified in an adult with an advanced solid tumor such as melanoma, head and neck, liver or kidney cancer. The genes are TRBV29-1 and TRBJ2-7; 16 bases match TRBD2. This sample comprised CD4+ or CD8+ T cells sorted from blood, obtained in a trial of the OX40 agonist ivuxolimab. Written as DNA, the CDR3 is TGCAGCGTGTCGGGACTAGCGGGAGGGCACGAGCAGTACTTC. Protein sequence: CSVSGLAGGHEQYF.